A single sample is the source of the 20 T cell receptor beta chains below, sequenced in a study of blood T cells in healthy people across ages. The second PCR ran roughly 6 to 12 cycles with a sample-barcoded 5' primer and J-beta primers. TCRdb re-called the 5' RACE reads through MiXCR, storing one row per CDR3 protein. The table has approximately 810,000 distinct CDR3 sequences, 29% seen once. Sequencing input: blood. These receptors all come from a woman older than 75 in good health.

There are many counts of this clonotype. This chain connects TRBV6-2 or TRBV6-3 to TRBJ2-5; D is unclear. V lost 7 bases and J 6 bases, leaving 15 bases between the germline ends. The germline gives CDR1 MNHEY, CDR2 SVGEGT. The CDR3 is made up of 13 amino acids. The CDR3: CASTRTMVQTQYF. Written as DNA, the CDR3 is TGTGCCAGCACGAGGACGATGGTCCAGACCCAGTACTTC.

For this clonotype: One base away lies a much larger clone, so this may be a sequencing read error. The chain carries TRBV7-9 and TRBJ2-1; 9 positions agree with TRBD1. The J segment lost 10 bases and the V segment lost 5 bases, leaving 9 bases of the junction unmatched. Germline V gives CDR1 SEHNR, CDR2 FQNEAQ (reference sequence). CDR3 length: 14 residues. The chain's CDR3 is CASSPRDRDYEQFF. The CDR3 DNA reads as TGTGCCAGCAGCCCTCGGGACAGGGACTACGAGCAGTTCTTC.

This chain connects TRBV5-1 to TRBJ1-2; TRBD1 agrees at 11 bases. V was pared by 4 bases and J by 8 bases, with 13 bases of the junction left unmatched. The CDR3 sequence is 16 residues long. Germline CDR1 reads SGHRS; CDR2 reads YFSETQ. The CDR3 coding sequence is TGCGCCAGCAGCCCCGGATACCGGACAGGGGGCAGAGGCTACACCTTC. Translation: CASSPGYRTGGRGYTF. The entire variable domain, with the rest obtained from reference TRBV5-1 and TRBJ1-2, is as follows: KAGVTQTPRYLIKTRGQQVTLSCSPISGHRSVSWYQQTPGQGLQFLFEYFSETQRNKGNFPGRFSGRQFSNSRSEMNVSTLELGDSALYLCASSPGYRTGGRGYTFGSGTRLTVV.

Of note for this clonotype: One junction end disagrees with the germline gene, perhaps due to a read error. The chain couples TRBV3-1 to TRBJ2-1; D is perhaps TRBD2 (7 bases). This CDR3 contains 15 residues. Germline CDR1 and CDR2: LGHDT and YNNKEL (reference sequence). The CDR3 nucleotides read TGCGCCAGCAGCCAAGGAGGGGGGGCCTCTAGCGAGCAGTTCTTC. This sequence encodes CASSQGGGASSEQFF.

The chain couples TRBV20-1 to TRBJ2-3, with unresolved D. Between the trimmed V and J ends, which lost 5 bases and 7 bases, there was a span of 13 bases. The CDR3 totals 12 residues. The V gene's germline CDR1 is DFQATT and CDR2 SNEGSKA (reference sequence). CDR3 residues: CSAGVVGNTQYF. The CDR3, as DNA: TGCAGTGCTGGAGTGGTAGGGAATACGCAGTATTTT.

This clonotype was counted at least ten times. The rearrangement uses TRBV6-6 and TRBJ2-1, with 9 bases matching TRBD2. V lost 6 bases, J lost 6 bases, and 9 bases stayed unmatched. The length of the CDR3 is 15 residues. CDR1 is MNHNY and CDR2 is SVGAGI in the germline V gene (reference sequence). Here the CDR3 DNA reads TGTGCCAGCAGCCAACCTGCGGGGGGGCTCAATGAGCAGTTCTTC. Translated, it gives CASSQPAGGLNEQFF.

This clonotype was recorded many times. This may be a read error, as it is one base from a much larger clone. This chain uses TRBV7-2 with TRBJ2-1; TRBD2 aligns across 8 bases. The J call may be mistaken, given a closer DNA end match to TRBJ2-7. The V gene's germline CDR1 is SGHTA and CDR2 FQGNSA. This CDR3 is 15 amino acids long. The CDR3: CASSSKREIYNEQYF. The DNA of the CDR3 is TGTGCCAGCAGCAGCAAGCGGGAGATTTACAATGAGCAGTACTTC.

This clonotype was recorded many times. V and J are TRBV6-5 and TRBJ2-5, with D tentatively TRBD2 (5 bases). Trimming stripped 8 bases from V and 5 bases from J, with 18 bases between. From germline, CDR1 is MNHEY and CDR2 SVGAGI. CDR3 length: 14 residues. The CDR3 loop reads CASYPSGGYETQYF. The CDR3 nucleotides read TGTGCCAGCTACCCCTCCGGAGGATACGAGACCCAGTACTTC.

A single count supports this clonotype. J is TRBJ1-1 and V is TRBV19; D remains unclear. Trimming cost V 7 bases and J 1 base, with 10 bases left between them. CDR1 is LNHDA and CDR2 is SQIVND in the germline V gene (reference sequence). CDR3 length: 13 residues. CDR3 DNA: TGTGCCAGTACGGGGAATTCGAACACTGAAGCTTTCTTT. Its translation is CASTGNSNTEAFF. The whole variable domain, remainder taken from reference TRBV19 and TRBJ1-1, is DGGITQSPKYLFRKEGQNVTLSCEQNLNHDAMYWYRQDPGQGLRLIYYSQIVNDFQKGDIAEGYSVSREKKESFPLTVTSAQKNPTAFYLCASTGNSNTEAFFGQGTRLTVV.

Comments on this clonotype: One end of the junction varies from germline; a read error may be responsible. The rearrangement uses TRBV2 and TRBJ2-3; no firm D call. The germline V gene has CDR1 SNHLY and CDR2 FYNNEI. The CDR3 covers 13 residues. CDR3 nucleotides: TGTGCCTGCAGTCTATCCAGCACAGATACGCAGTATTTT. Protein product: CACSLSSTDTQYF.

This clonotype showed up many times. V and J are TRBV15 and TRBJ2-3; possibly TRBD1 for D (5 bases). Per the germline V gene, CDR1 is LNHNV and CDR2 is YYDKDF (reference sequence). V shed 5 bases and J shed 4 bases, with 13 bases lying between them. The CDR3 runs to 14 residues. As DNA, the CDR3 is TGTGCCACCAGCGGACGACCAGGGCCAGATACGCAGTATTTT. Translating it yields CATSGRPGPDTQYF.

The chain has TRBV14 and TRBJ2-5; D ambiguous. Judging by the DNA end, TRBJ2-1 fits better; the J call may be wrong. The V gene's germline CDR1 is SGHDN and CDR2 FVKESK. This CDR3 has 14 amino acids. The CDR3, as DNA: TGTGCCAGCAGCCAAGTGGGCGCACAAGAGACCCAGTTCTTC. It specifies CASSQVGAQETQFF.

The chain employs TRBV6-6 and TRBJ1-6, with a weak D call TRBD1 (5 bases). This CDR3 is built from 15 residues. V shed 5 bases and J shed 7 bases, with 15 bases lying between them. Germline CDR1 and CDR2: MNHNY and SVGAGI (reference sequence). In nucleotides, the CDR3 is TGTGCCAGCAGTGACCACGGGGGTATCAATTCACCCCTCCACTTT. It codes for CASSDHGGINSPLHF.

This clonotype was detected only a few times. The chain uses TRBV18 and TRBJ1-6; 8 nucleotides agree with TRBD1. The CDR3 is 13 residues long. The germline gives CDR1 KGHSH, CDR2 LQKENI. V was clipped by 4 bases and J by 10 bases; unmatched bases: 3. CDR3 residues: CASSRGQVSPLHF. As DNA, the CDR3 is TGTGCCAGCTCACGGGGACAGGTCTCACCCCTCCACTTT.

The rearrangement uses TRBV29-1 and TRBJ2-3, with 8 bases that match TRBD1. CDR1 and CDR2 from the germline V gene are SQVTM and ANQGSEA. With V trimmed by 7 bases and J by 6 bases, 15 bases remained unmatched. The CDR3 sequence is 15 residues long. The CDR3 nucleotides read TGCAGCGCCGACCTAAGACAGGGGTGGTCCGATACGCAGTATTTT. Protein sequence: CSADLRQGWSDTQYF.

Points on this clonotype: With a much larger clone just one base away, this may be a read error. The chain uses TRBV5-1 and TRBJ2-1, with 7 positions matching TRBD1. The CDR3 runs 14 residues. Looked up from germline, CDR1 is SGHRS and CDR2 is YFSETQ. The CDR3 protein is CAGSSGQVVWEQFF. In DNA, the CDR3 is TGCGCCGGCAGCTCAGGACAGGTGGTTTGGGAGCAGTTCTTC.

This clonotype has just a few counts. Its ends do not fully match the called genes, so a read error is possible. The chain is built from TRBV9 and TRBJ2-6; TRBD1 matches 8 bases. The germline V gene encodes CDR1 SGDLS and CDR2 YYNGEE. This CDR3 has 16 residues. DNA of the CDR3: TGTGCCAGCGGAGGGACAGGCCTCTCTGGGGCCAACGTCCGGACTTTC. Protein sequence: CASGGTGLSGANVRTF.

This clonotype was picked up a small number of times. A much larger clone lies a single base off, so this may be a read error. This chain links TRBV5-1 with TRBJ2-1, with D tentatively TRBD1 or TRBD2 (6 bases each). The J call may be in error: the DNA end matches TRBJ2-7 better. The CDR3 totals 15 residues. Germline assignment: CDR1 SGHRS and CDR2 YFSETQ. The CDR3 region is CASSHEGEDYNEQYF. DNA of the CDR3: TGCGCCAGCAGCCACGAGGGGGAGGACTACAATGAGCAGTACTTC.

This clonotype was counted a few times. A read error may be the cause here, since a much bigger clone is one base away. The chain uses TRBV10-3 and TRBJ2-1; D uncertain. Trimming stripped 3 bases from V and 6 bases from J, with 6 bases between. CDR3 length: 12 amino acids. CDR1 and CDR2 from the germline V gene are ENHRY and SYGVKD. The CDR3 is CAISDQGNEQFF. DNA of the CDR3: TGTGCCATCAGTGATCAAGGCAATGAGCAGTTCTTC.

Comments on this clonotype: Being one base from a much bigger clone, this may be a read error. The J gene is TRBJ1-2, the V gene TRBV6-2 or TRBV6-3; D uncertain. This CDR3 is 15 amino acids long. Per germline, CDR1 MNHEY and CDR2 SVGEGT. V lost 2 bases and J 7 bases, leaving 17 bases between the germline ends. The CDR3 region is CASSYGISGSCGYTF. As DNA, the CDR3 is TGTGCCAGCAGTTACGGGATCTCGGGGTCCTGTGGCTACACCTTC.